These 15 T cell receptor beta chains were all obtained from the same sample, sequenced in a study of T cells in tuberculosis. Measured with immunoSEQ multiplex PCR; TCRdb has only the in-frame clones, and not every one. Of around 29,000 clones in the sample, 85% to 95% were seen once. Material for sequencing was PBMCs. These receptors were obtained from a donor aged 10-29 years with latent tuberculosis or without tuberculosis infection.

The genes are TRBV7-2 and TRBJ2-1; D gene ambiguous. Trimming took off 5 bases at V and 0 bases at J, with 8 bases between the two ends. Germline V gene sequence: CDR1 SGHTA, CDR2 FQGNSA. The CDR3 covers 14 residues. CDR3 nucleotide sequence: TGTGCCAGCAGCCCCCGCGCCTCCTACAATGAGCAGTTCTTC. The encoded protein is CASSPRASYNEQFF.

This chain links TRBV7-9 with TRBJ2-7; 12 positions agree with TRBD1. V trimming: 6 bases; J trimming: 5 bases; junction bases outside the gene matches: 5. The germline V gene has CDR1 SEHNR and CDR2 FQNEAQ (reference sequence). This CDR3 contains 14 residues. DNA of the CDR3: TGTGCCAGCAGACGGGACAGGGGGCTGAACGAGCAGTACTTC. As protein: CASRRDRGLNEQYF.

The chain joins TRBV5-1 to TRBJ1-2; D uncertain. Germline CDR1 SGHRS, CDR2 YFSETQ. Between the trimmed V and J ends, which lost 0 bases and 3 bases, there was a span of 15 bases. The CDR3 is made up of 16 amino acids. The CDR3 nucleotides are TGCGCCAGCAGCTTGGGATTAGGGAGCAACGACTATGGCTACACCTTC. It translates to CASSLGLGSNDYGYTF.

The chain recombines TRBV6-6 with TRBJ2-7; 7 bases align to TRBD2. This CDR3 spans 15 amino acids. Germline CDR1 reads MNHNY; CDR2 reads SVGAGI (reference sequence). The V segment lost 2 bases and the J segment 1 base; nucleotides outside the gene matches: 5. CDR3 loop: CASSYREAQSYEQYF. CDR3 sequence (DNA): TGTGCCAGCAGTTACCGGGAGGCGCAGTCCTACGAGCAGTACTTC.

In nucleotides, the CDR3 is TGTGCCAGCAGTTTCGGGATAGGGCTTCGCACTGAAGCTTTCTTT. It translates to CASSFGIGLRTEAFF. This chain joins TRBV6-5 and TRBJ1-1, with unresolved D. The CDR3 extends over 15 amino acids. V was shortened by 4 bases and J by 4 bases, with 16 bases between the two germline ends. Germline assignment: CDR1 MNHEY and CDR2 SVGAGI.

The V call is TRBV4-2, the J call TRBJ2-4; TRBD1 might be the D (8 bases). The germline CDR1 and CDR2 sequences are LGHNA and YNFKEQ. Trimming stripped 0 bases from V and 6 bases from J, with 12 bases between. The CDR3 loop spans 15 amino acids. DNA for the CDR3: TGTGCCAGCAGCCAAGAAACAGGGGGGGGAAACATTCAGTACTTC. This gives the protein CASSQETGGGNIQYF.

CDR3 protein: CASSYSYDLANYEQYF. CDR3 coding DNA: TGTGCCAGCAGTTACTCGTATGACCTAGCGAACTACGAGCAGTACTTC. The chain combines TRBV6-5 with TRBJ2-7; possibly TRBD2 for D (6 bases). Germline CDR1 MNHEY, CDR2 SVGAGI. Trimming removed 0 bases from V and 3 bases from J, with 15 bases in between. CDR3 length: 16 residues.

The genes are TRBV7-2 and TRBJ1-2; tentatively, D is TRBD1 (5 bases). Trimming removed 3 bases from V and 2 bases from J, with 7 bases in between. From germline, CDR1 is SGHTA and CDR2 FQGNSA. This CDR3 region has 13 residues. CDR3 amino acids: CASSLRGNYGYTF. CDR3 in DNA: TGTGCCAGCAGCTTGCGGGGGAACTATGGCTACACCTTC. Combining the CDR3 with reference TRBV7-2 and TRBJ1-2 gives the whole variable domain GAGVSQSPSNKVTEKGKDVELRCDPISGHTALYWYRQSLGQGLEFLIYFQGNSAPDKSGLPSDRFSAERTGGSVSTLTIQRTQQEDSAVYLCASSLRGNYGYTFGSGTRLTVV.

This rearrangement joins TRBV27 to TRBJ2-5; D is possibly TRBD2 (6 bases). The germline V and J ends were trimmed by 2 bases and 2 bases, with 12 bases remaining between them. Germline V gene lookup returns CDR1 MNHEY and CDR2 SMNVEV (reference sequence). CDR3 length: 15 residues. The CDR3 sequence: CASSLRGGVQETQYF. Written as DNA, the CDR3 is TGTGCCAGCAGTTTAAGGGGCGGGGTACAAGAGACCCAGTACTTC.

Of note for this clone: The junction shows a germline mismatch at one end, possibly a read error. The chain combines TRBV11-2 with TRBJ2-1; tentatively, D is TRBD2 (5 bases). The CDR3 is 12 residues long. CDR1 and CDR2 from the germline V gene are SGHAT and FQNNGV. CDR3 loop: CASSLDQRSAVF. CDR3 DNA sequence: TGTGCCAGCAGCTTAGATCAGCGGTCGGCCGTCTTC.

The chain employs TRBV28 and TRBJ1-2; possibly TRBD1 for D (6 bases). Deletions cut 3 bases from V and 2 bases from J, with 7 bases between. CDR1 and CDR2 (germline): MDHEN, SYDVKM. The length of the CDR3 is 13 residues. The CDR3 region has the DNA TGTGCCAGCAGTTTCGGACAGAACTATGGCTACACCTTC. Amino acid sequence: CASSFGQNYGYTF.

V and J are TRBV5-4 and TRBJ2-1, with D perhaps matching TRBD1 (5 bases). The CDR3 totals 14 residues. Trimming cost V 0 bases and J 5 bases, with 9 bases left between them. Germline assignment: CDR1 SGHNT and CDR2 YYREEE (reference sequence). The CDR3, as DNA: TGTGCCAGCAGCTTGGTTGAACAGGACAATGAGCAGTTCTTC. Translation gives CASSLVEQDNEQFF.

The rearrangement joins TRBV23-1 to TRBJ2-1; 9 bases line up with TRBD2. TRBV23-1 is an ORF for which the function is uncertain. The CDR3 runs 19 residues. The V segment lost 5 bases and the J segment 9 bases; nucleotides outside the gene matches: 23. CDR3 residues: CASSKQAGLAGTLSGEQFF. In DNA form, the CDR3 reads TGCGCCAGCAGTAAGCAGGCGGGGCTAGCGGGGACTCTGAGTGGTGAGCAGTTCTTC.

This clone was seen just once. The junction departs from germline at one end; a sequencing error may be responsible. J is TRBJ1-2 and V is TRBV29-1; possible D gene TRBD1, 6 bases. The germline gives CDR1 SQVTM, CDR2 ANQGSEA. The CDR3 contains 14 residues. In DNA, the CDR3 is TGCAGCGCTGAACAGGGTCTTGCTGGCTATGGCTACACCTTC. The encoded protein is CSAEQGLAGYGYTF.

V usage is TRBV27 and J usage is TRBJ2-1, with D possibly TRBD2 on 6 matching bases. With 8 bases removed from V and 0 bases from J, the gap between germline ends came to 14 bases. CDR3 length: 15 residues. CDR1 MNHEY and CDR2 SMNVEV come from the germline V gene (reference sequence). CDR3 sequence (DNA): TGTGCCAGCTCGTTCCCCGGGAGCTCCTACAATGAGCAGTTCTTC. Its translation is CASSFPGSSYNEQFF.